This T cell receptor (beta chain) was captured by sequencing in a study of cytomegalovirus exposure and HLA in healthy donors. Whole-study results and caveats: Within an earlier analysis, most TCR beta V segments proved productive either about 87% or about 30% of the time.

CDR1 is MNHEY, CDR2 SMNVEV, per germline (reference sequence). The CDR3 covers 16 residues. With V trimmed by 5 bases and J by 1 base, 8 bases remained unmatched. Amplification used 60 Vbeta primers and 13 Jbeta primers. Sequencing was performed with immunoSEQ multiplex PCR; in TCRdb, only in-frame clones are kept and a portion is missing. The top ten clones hold approximately 2.9% of a sample with roughly 200,000 clones, 65% to 85% of them seen once. Comments on this clone: The target antigen is unknown.

This sequence joins TRBV27 and TRBJ2-3, with TRBD2 matching 8 bases. Sequences were obtained from PBMCs. This TCR was recovered from a female donor in good health and CMV-seronegative. The CDR3 nucleotides read TGTGCCAGCAGTATGGCGGGGGGTTCTGGCACAGATACGCAGTATTTT. It yields the protein CASSMAGGSGTDTQYF.